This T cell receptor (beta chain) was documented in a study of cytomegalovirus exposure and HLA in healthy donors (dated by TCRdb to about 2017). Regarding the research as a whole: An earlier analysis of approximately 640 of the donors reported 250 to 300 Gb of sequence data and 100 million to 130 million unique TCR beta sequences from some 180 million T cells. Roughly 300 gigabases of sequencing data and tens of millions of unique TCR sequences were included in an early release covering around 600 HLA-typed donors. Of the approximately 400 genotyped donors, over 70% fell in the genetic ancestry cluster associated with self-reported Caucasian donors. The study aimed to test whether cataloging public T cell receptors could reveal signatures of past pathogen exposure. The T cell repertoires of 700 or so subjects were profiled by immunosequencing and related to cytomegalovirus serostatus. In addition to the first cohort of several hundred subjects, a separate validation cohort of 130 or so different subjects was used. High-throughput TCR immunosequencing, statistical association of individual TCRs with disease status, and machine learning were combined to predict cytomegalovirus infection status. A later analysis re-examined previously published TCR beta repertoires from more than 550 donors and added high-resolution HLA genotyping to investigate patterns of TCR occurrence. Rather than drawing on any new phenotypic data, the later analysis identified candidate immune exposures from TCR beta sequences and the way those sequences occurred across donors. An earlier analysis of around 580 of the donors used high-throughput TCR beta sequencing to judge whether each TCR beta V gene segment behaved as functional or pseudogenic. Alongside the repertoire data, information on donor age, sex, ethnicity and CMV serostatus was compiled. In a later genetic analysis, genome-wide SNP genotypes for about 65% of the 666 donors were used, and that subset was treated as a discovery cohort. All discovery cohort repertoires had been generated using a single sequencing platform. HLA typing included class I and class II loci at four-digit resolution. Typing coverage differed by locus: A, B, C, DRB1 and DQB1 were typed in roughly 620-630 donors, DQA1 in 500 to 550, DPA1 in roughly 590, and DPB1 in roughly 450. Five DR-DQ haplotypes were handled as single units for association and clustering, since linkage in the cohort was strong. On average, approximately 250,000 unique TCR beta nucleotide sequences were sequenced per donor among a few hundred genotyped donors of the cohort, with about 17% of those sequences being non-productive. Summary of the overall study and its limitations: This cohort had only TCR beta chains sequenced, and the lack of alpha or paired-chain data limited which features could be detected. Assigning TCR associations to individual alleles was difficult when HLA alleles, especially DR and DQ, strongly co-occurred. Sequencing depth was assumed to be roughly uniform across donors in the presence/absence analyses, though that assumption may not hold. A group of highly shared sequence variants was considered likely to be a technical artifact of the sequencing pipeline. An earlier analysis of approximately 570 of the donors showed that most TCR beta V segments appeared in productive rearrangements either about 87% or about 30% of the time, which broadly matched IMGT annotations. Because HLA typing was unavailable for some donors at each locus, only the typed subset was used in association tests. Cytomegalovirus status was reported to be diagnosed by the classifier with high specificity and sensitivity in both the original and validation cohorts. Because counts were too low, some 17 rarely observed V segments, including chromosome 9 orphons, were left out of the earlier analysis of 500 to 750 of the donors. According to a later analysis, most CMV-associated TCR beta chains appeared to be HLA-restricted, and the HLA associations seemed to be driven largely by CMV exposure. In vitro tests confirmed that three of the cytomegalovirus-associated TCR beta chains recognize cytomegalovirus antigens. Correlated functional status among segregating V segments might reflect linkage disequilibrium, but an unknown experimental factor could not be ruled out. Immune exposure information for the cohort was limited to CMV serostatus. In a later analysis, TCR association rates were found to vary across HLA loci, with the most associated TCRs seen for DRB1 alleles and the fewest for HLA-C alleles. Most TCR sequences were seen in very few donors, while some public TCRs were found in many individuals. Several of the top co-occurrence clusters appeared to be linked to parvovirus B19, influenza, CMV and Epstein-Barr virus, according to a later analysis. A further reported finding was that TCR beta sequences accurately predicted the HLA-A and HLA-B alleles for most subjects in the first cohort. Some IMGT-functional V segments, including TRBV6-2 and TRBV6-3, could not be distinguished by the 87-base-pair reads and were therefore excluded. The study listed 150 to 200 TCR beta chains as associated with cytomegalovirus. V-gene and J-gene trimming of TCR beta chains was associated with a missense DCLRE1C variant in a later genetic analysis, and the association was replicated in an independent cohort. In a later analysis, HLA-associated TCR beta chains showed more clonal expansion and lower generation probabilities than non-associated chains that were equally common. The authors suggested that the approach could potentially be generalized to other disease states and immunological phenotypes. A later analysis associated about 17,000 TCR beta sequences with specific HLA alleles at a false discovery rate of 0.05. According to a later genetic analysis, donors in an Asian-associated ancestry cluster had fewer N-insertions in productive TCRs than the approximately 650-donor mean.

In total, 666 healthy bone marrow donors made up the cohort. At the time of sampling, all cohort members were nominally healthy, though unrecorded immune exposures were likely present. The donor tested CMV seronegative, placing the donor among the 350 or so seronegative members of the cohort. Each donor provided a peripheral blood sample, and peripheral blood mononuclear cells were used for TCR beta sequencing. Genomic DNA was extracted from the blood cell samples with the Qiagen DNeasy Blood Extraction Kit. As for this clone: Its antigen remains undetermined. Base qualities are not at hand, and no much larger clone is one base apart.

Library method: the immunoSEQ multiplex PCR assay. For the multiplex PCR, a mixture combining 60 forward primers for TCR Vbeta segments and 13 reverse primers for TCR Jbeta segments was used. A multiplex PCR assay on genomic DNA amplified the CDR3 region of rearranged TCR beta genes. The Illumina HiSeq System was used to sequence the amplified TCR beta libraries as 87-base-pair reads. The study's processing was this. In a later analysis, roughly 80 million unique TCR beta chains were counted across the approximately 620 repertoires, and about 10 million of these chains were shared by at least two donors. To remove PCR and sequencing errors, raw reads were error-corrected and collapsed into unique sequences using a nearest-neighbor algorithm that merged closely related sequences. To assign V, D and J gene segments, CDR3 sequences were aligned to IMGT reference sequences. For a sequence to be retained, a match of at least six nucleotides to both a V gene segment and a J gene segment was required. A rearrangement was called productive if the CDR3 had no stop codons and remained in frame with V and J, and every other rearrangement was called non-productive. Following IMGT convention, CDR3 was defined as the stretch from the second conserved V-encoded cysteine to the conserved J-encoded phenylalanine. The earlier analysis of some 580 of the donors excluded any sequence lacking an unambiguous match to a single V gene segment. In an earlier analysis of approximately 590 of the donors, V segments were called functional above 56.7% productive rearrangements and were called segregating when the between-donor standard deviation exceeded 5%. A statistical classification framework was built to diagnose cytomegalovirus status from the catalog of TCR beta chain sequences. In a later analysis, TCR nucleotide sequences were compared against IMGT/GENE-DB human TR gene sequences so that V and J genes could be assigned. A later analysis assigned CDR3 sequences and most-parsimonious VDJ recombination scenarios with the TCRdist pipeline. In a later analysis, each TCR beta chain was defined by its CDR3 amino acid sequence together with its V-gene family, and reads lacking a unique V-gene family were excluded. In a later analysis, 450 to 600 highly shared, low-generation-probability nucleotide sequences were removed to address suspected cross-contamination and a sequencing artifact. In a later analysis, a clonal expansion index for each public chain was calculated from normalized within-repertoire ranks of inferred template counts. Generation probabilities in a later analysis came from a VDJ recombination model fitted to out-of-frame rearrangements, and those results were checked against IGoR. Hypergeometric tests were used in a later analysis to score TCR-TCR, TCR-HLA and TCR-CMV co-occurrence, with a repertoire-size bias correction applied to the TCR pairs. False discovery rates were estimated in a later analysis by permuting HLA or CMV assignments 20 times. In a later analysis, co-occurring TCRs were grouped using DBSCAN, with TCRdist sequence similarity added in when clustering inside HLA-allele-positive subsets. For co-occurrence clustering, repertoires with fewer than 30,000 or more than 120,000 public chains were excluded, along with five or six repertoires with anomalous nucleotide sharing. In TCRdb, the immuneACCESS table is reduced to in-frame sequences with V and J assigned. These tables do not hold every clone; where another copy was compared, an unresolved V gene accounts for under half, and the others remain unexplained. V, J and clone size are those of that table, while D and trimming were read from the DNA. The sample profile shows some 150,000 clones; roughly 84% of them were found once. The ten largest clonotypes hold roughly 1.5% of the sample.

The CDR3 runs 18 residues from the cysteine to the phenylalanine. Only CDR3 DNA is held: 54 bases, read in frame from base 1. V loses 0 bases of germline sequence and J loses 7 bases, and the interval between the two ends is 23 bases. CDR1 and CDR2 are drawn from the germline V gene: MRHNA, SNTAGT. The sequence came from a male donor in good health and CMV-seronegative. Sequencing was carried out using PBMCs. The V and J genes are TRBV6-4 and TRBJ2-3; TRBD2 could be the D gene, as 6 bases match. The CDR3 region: CASSDSTGGVPGKNTQYF. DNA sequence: TGTGCCAGCAGTGACTCGACGGGCGGGGTCCCCGGAAAAAATACGCAGTATTTT.